These 29 T cell receptor beta chains share one sample of origin, sequenced in a study of neurological immune-mediated disorders. Described time point: longitudinal time-point 3. TCRdb independently ran MiXCR on the 5' RACE reads; one entry per CDR3 protein. The top ten hold under 3.5% of the sample, which has approximately 100,000 distinct CDR3 sequences, roughly a tenth seen once. Specimen: PBMCs. Receptor source: a female donor with HTLV-1-associated myelopathy (HAM/TSP).

This clonotype was counted at least ten times. CDR3 amino acids: CASSQDLENTEAFF. CDR3 nucleotide sequence: TGTGCCAGCAGCCAAGATCTGGAGAACACTGAAGCTTTCTTT. The chain has TRBV4-2 and TRBJ1-1, with D hard to call. The V and J ends lost 0 bases and 1 base respectively, with 6 bases between them. The germline V gene has CDR1 LGHNA and CDR2 YNFKEQ. The CDR3 is 14 amino acids.

About this clonotype itself: One end of the junction is discordant with germline, which a read error may explain. This chain's CDR3 is CVSSDGQGPYGYTF. In DNA form, the CDR3 reads TGTGTCAGCAGCGACGGACAGGGTCCATATGGCTACACCTTC. V gene TRBV5-5 combines with J gene TRBJ1-2, with 8 bases aligning to TRBD1. CDR1 SGHKS and CDR2 YYEKEE come from the germline V gene (reference sequence). This CDR3 is built from 14 residues.

This clonotype was seen just once. V is TRBV20-1 and J is TRBJ2-7; the D gene is possibly TRBD2 (6 bases). The germline V and J ends were trimmed by 6 bases and 2 bases, with 11 bases remaining between them. CDR3 length equals 12 residues. Germline lookup yields CDR1 DFQATT and CDR2 SNEGSKA (reference sequence). Written as DNA, the CDR3 is TGCAGTGCGATCCGGGGGACCTACGAGCAGTACTTC. This sequence encodes CSAIRGTYEQYF.

This clonotype came up once. The missing conserved phenylalanine or tryptophan at the end of this CDR3 makes a read error likely. The V and J genes are TRBV5-1 and TRBJ1-1, with 7 bases identical to TRBD1. The CDR3 sequence is 14 residues long. Germline-derived CDR1 and CDR2 are SGHRS and YFSETQ. The CDR3 bases are TGCTCCAGCAGCATCCGACAGGGTGACACTGAAGCTTTCTCT. Translated: CSSSIRQGDTEAFS.

On this clonotype: It may be a read error: a sequence one base away is much more abundant. V and J are TRBV29-1 and TRBJ2-1; D unclear. Germline assignment: CDR1 SQVTM and CDR2 ANQGSEA. The CDR3 has 12 amino acids. CDR3 amino acids: CSVARTHNEHFF. DNA for the CDR3: TGCAGCGTTGCGCGCACCCACAATGAGCATTTCTTC.

Many counts were recorded for this clonotype. V gene TRBV5-1 combines with J gene TRBJ1-1; no clear D. CDR1 is SGHRS, CDR2 YFSETQ, per germline. CDR3 length: 14 amino acids. Trimming took off 0 bases at V and 5 bases at J, with 11 bases between the two ends. CDR3 protein: CASSLGIGKTEAFF. For the CDR3, the DNA is TGCGCCAGCAGCTTGGGGATAGGAAAGACTGAAGCTTTCTTT.

This clonotype occurred a few times. A much larger clone is a single base away; this may be a read error. This sequence joins TRBV5-1 and TRBJ2-7, with 9 bases identical to TRBD1. The CDR3 spans 15 residues. Germline values: CDR1 SGHRS, CDR2 YFSETQ. CDR3 DNA: TGCGCCAGCAGCCCCCAGACAGGGGGGTCCTACGAGCAGTGCTTC. It translates to CASSPQTGGSYEQCF.

Regarding this clonotype: A much larger clone is a single base away; this may be a read error. V usage is TRBV7-9 and J usage is TRBJ2-7, with D unresolved. The germline CDR1 and CDR2 sequences are SEHNR and FQNEAQ (reference sequence). Between the trimmed V and J ends, which lost 0 bases and 4 bases, there was a span of 10 bases. The length of the CDR3 is 14 residues. The DNA of the CDR3 is TGTGCCAGCAGCTTAGCGCAGGTGCCGTACGAGCAGTACTTC. Amino acid sequence: CASSLAQVPYEQYF.

A remark on this clonotype: At one of its ends the junction is not consistent with the germline gene, which may arise from a read error. V usage is TRBV15 and J usage is TRBJ2-1; 10 bases are a match to TRBD1. The germline gives CDR1 LNHNV, CDR2 YYDKDF (reference sequence). The CDR3 loop spans 16 amino acids. Written as DNA, the CDR3 is TGTGCCACCAGCAGAGATCGGACAGGGGGGTACAATGATCAGTTCTTT. Residues: CATSRDRTGGYNDQFF.

There are many counts of this clonotype. The CDR3 sequence: CASSLSGGAVETQYF. The CDR3 DNA reads TGCGCCAGCAGCCTGAGCGGGGGGGCGGTGGAGACCCAGTACTTC. The chain links TRBV4-1 to TRBJ2-5; 10 bases are shared with TRBD2. The germline CDR1 and CDR2 sequences are MGHRA and YSYEKL. With 4 bases clipped from V and 5 bases from J, the junction kept 7 bases outside the gene matches. This CDR3 has 15 amino acids.

This clonotype was recorded many times. The chain uses TRBV5-1 and TRBJ2-2, with D possibly being TRBD2 (6 bases). Trimming stripped 4 bases from V and 5 bases from J, with 9 bases between. Germline V CDR1 and CDR2: SGHRS, YFSETQ. The CDR3 is 13 amino acids. CDR3 in amino acids: CASSLLATGELFF. CDR3 DNA sequence: TGCGCCAGCAGCCTACTAGCTACCGGGGAGCTGTTTTTT.

This clonotype occurred many times. CDR3 coding DNA: TGTGCCAGCAGTTCCCACTCTGGGGCCAACGTCCTGACTTTC. Translated: CASSSHSGANVLTF. The genes are TRBV28 and TRBJ2-6; no clear D gene. Germline loops: CDR1 MDHEN, CDR2 SYDVKM. The CDR3 spans 14 residues. V lost 4 bases to trimming and J lost 0 bases, with 4 bases between them.

This clonotype was observed many times. V and J are TRBV20-1 and TRBJ2-6, with D uncertain. Germline CDR1 reads DFQATT; CDR2 reads SNEGSKA (reference sequence). This CDR3 comprises 14 residues. Deletions cut 1 base from V and 4 bases from J, with 8 bases between. CDR3 sequence: CSARGPTGANVLTF. The CDR3 region has the DNA TGCAGTGCTAGAGGGCCTACCGGGGCCAACGTCCTGACTTTC.

This clonotype was counted many times. The chain couples TRBV9 to TRBJ2-3, with D perhaps TRBD2 (7 bases). CDR3 length equals 15 residues. Deletions cut 0 bases from V and 2 bases from J, with 10 bases between. Germline values: CDR1 SGDLS, CDR2 YYNGEE. Written as DNA, the CDR3 is TGTGCCAGCAGCGTAGCGGGGGGCCTCACAGATACGCAGTATTTT. Residues: CASSVAGGLTDTQYF.

This clonotype was picked up many times. The chain joins TRBV7-2 to TRBJ2-1; 7 bases line up with TRBD1. The germline gives CDR1 SGHTA, CDR2 FQGNSA. The ends lost 0 bases at V and 6 bases at J; junction bases unmatched: 5. The CDR3 loop spans 15 amino acids. The CDR3 sequence is CASSLAPRQGNEQFF. The CDR3 nucleotides read TGTGCCAGCAGCTTAGCGCCAAGACAGGGCAATGAGCAGTTCTTC.

On this clonotype itself: At one of its ends the junction is not consistent with the germline gene, which may arise from a read error. The chain joins TRBV15 to TRBJ2-7, with D perhaps TRBD1 (6 bases). This CDR3 is built from 13 residues. The germline gives CDR1 LNHNV, CDR2 YYDKDF (reference sequence). CDR3 residues: CATSRDKGREQYF. The CDR3 DNA is TGTGCTACCAGCCGGGACAAGGGACGCGAGCAGTACTTC. The full variable domain, its missing parts supplied by reference TRBV15 and TRBJ2-7, is DAMVIQNPRYQVTQFGKPVTLSCSQTLNHNVMYWYQQKSSQAPKLLFHYYDKDFNNEADTPDNFQSRRPNTSFCFLDIRSPGLGDTAMYLCATSRDKGREQYFGPGTRLTVT.

This clonotype occurred many times. The chain carries TRBV12-3 or TRBV12-4 and TRBJ2-5; possible D gene TRBD1, 7 bases. Trimming left V 3 bases short and J 4 bases short, with 12 bases between. The CDR3 totals 14 residues. This CDR3 reads CASSFQEGAETQYF. DNA of the CDR3: TGTGCCAGCAGTTTCCAGGAGGGGGCAGAGACCCAGTACTTC.

This clonotype was detected ten times or more. V usage is TRBV5-1 and J usage is TRBJ2-2; a possible D gene is TRBD2 (7 bases). The CDR3 is 15 residues long. Germline CDR1 is SGHRS and CDR2 is YFSETQ. V was trimmed by 2 bases and J by 6 bases, leaving 14 bases between them. DNA for the CDR3: TGCGCCAGCAGCTTCTTGCAGGGGAGGGCCGGGGAGCTGTTTTTT. The encoded protein is CASSFLQGRAGELFF.

In its sample, this clonotype was seen many times. The chain joins TRBV5-1 to TRBJ1-1; D is ambiguous. The germline CDR1 and CDR2 sequences are SGHRS and YFSETQ. The CDR3 sequence is 14 residues long. Trimming stripped 4 bases from V and 4 bases from J, with 14 bases between. CDR3 coding DNA: TGCGCCAGCAGCCCCGGTTCGTCAGGCACTGAAGCTTTCTTT. Translation gives CASSPGSSGTEAFF.

Regarding this clonotype: One base away lies a much larger clone, so this may be a sequencing read error. This sequence joins TRBV6-5 and TRBJ2-3; possibly TRBD2 for D (5 bases). CDR3 size: 15 residues. Germline CDR1 MNHEY, CDR2 SVGAGI. Here the CDR3 reads CASSYQTASTDTQNF. The DNA for the CDR3 is TGTGCCAGCAGTTACCAGACGGCTAGCACAGATACGCAGAATTTT.

This clonotype has ten or more counts. The chain combines TRBV20-1 with TRBJ2-7; 7 bases are shared with TRBD2. This CDR3 has 18 amino acids. Trimming at V came to 7 bases and at J to 2 bases, leaving 23 bases not matched to a gene. CDR1 DFQATT and CDR2 SNEGSKA come from the germline V gene (reference sequence). DNA for the CDR3: TGCAGTGTACGGGGAGGCGCTACTTTCTCCAGCGGGGCCTACGAGCAGTACTTC. Its translation is CSVRGGATFSSGAYEQYF.

This clonotype was recorded at least ten times. V gene TRBV7-2 combines with J gene TRBJ2-2, with a weak D call TRBD2 (5 bases). Trimming shortened V by 1 base and J by 6 bases, and 15 bases separated the two germline ends. The CDR3 runs 16 residues. Per the germline V gene, CDR1 is SGHTA and CDR2 is FQGNSA. DNA for the CDR3: TGTGCCAGCAGCTTAGTAGGTGGGCCCGGGGCCGGGGAGCTGTTTTTT. It specifies CASSLVGGPGAGELFF.

Ten or more counts support this clonotype. The chain is built from TRBV5-1 and TRBJ2-1, with TRBD2 matching 11 bases. This CDR3 comprises 15 residues. The V gene's germline CDR1 is SGHRS and CDR2 YFSETQ. V gave up 4 bases and J gave up 6 bases; unmatched junction bases: 6. The CDR3 loop is CASSLSGGAGNEQFF. CDR3 DNA: TGCGCCAGCAGCCTTAGCGGGGGGGCGGGCAATGAGCAGTTCTTC.

This clonotype was seen at least ten times. This rearrangement joins TRBV6-2 or TRBV6-3 to TRBJ2-1, with 9 nucleotides matching TRBD1. Germline V gives CDR1 MNHEY, CDR2 SVGEGT. The CDR3 runs 14 residues. With V trimmed by 6 bases and J by 8 bases, 8 bases remained unmatched. The CDR3 here is CASRYRGQGHEQFF. For the CDR3, the DNA is TGTGCCAGCAGATACAGGGGGCAGGGACATGAGCAGTTCTTC.

This clonotype was recorded at least ten times. The chain links TRBV5-1 to TRBJ1-4, with D unresolved. This CDR3 spans 15 amino acids. The germline V gene encodes CDR1 SGHRS and CDR2 YFSETQ. Trimming left V 0 bases short and J 0 bases short, with 6 bases between. The CDR3 nucleotides are TGCGCCAGCAGCTTGGATTGGCCAACTAATGAAAAACTGTTTTTT. Its protein is CASSLDWPTNEKLFF.

This clonotype was detected ten times or more. The genes are TRBV28 and TRBJ1-2, with D perhaps TRBD1 (5 bases). The CDR3 runs to 15 residues. With 7 bases removed from V and 0 bases from J, the gap between germline ends came to 15 bases. Germline lookup yields CDR1 MDHEN and CDR2 SYDVKM. The CDR3 region is CASTNRDLPNYGYTF. The DNA of the CDR3 is TGTGCCAGCACAAACCGGGACCTTCCTAACTATGGCTACACCTTC.

This clonotype was observed at least ten times. This chain joins TRBV28 and TRBJ2-1; TRBD1 agrees at 7 bases. There are 13 residues in the CDR3. Germline V gene lookup returns CDR1 MDHEN and CDR2 SYDVKM. V shed 7 bases, J shed 9 bases, and the junction held 9 bases outside the gene matches. This chain's CDR3 is CASKGTVLGEQFF. In nucleotides, the CDR3 is TGTGCCAGCAAAGGGACAGTTTTGGGTGAGCAGTTCTTC.

The chain carries TRBV12-3 or TRBV12-4 and TRBJ2-7; no clear D gene. V was clipped by 4 bases and J by 0 bases, with 7 bases between them. CDR3 length equals 13 residues. DNA of the CDR3: TGTGCCAGCAGTTCCCCCTTCTCCTACGAGCAGTACTTC. Protein sequence: CASSSPFSYEQYF.

This clonotype was found many times. The genes are TRBV6-1 and TRBJ2-7; the D is unclear. The CDR3 is made up of 13 amino acids. Trimming took 9 bases from V and 3 from J, leaving 15 bases between them. Germline CDR1 MNHNS, CDR2 SASEGT. DNA for the CDR3: TGTGCCAGTACCGACCTTGAATACTACGAGCAGTACTTC. It is translated as CASTDLEYYEQYF.